This T cell receptor (beta chain) is from a study of CD8 T cells in ankylosing spondylitis. In this sample, this clonotype turned up many times. The CDR3 has 14 residues. The V gene's germline CDR1 is SGDLS and CDR2 YYNGEE. Trimming left V 2 bases short and J 4 bases short, with 12 bases between. Each CDR3 protein gets one entry after TCRdb re-called the 5' RACE reads with MiXCR. The table records some 27,000 distinct CDR3 sequences, about 5.6% of them present only once. The sequencing input was blood, either unsorted or a sorted T cell fraction (not recorded which). This clonotype was sampled from a female donor with ankylosing spondylitis or in good health (not recorded which). This rearrangement joins TRBV9 to TRBJ1-2; possibly TRBD1 for D (6 bases). CDR3 residues: CASSVQGRSYGYTF. For the CDR3, the DNA is TGTGCCAGCAGCGTCCAGGGGAGAAGCTATGGCTACACCTTC.